The 8 T cell receptor beta chains listed next were all sequenced from one sample in a study of graft-versus-host responses after intestinal transplantation. Sequencing used immunoSEQ multiplex PCR; TCRdb keeps in-frame clones, though not all of them. The table lists about 90,000 clones, about nine tenths of them singletons. These receptors' targets are unknown. Sequences were derived from unstimulated CD4+ T cells sorted from spleen or lymph node cells, sampled before intestinal transplant. The origin of the receptors is a human donor who received an intestinal transplant.

This chain uses TRBV18 with TRBJ2-5; no clear D gene. CDR1 and CDR2 from the germline V gene are KGHSH and LQKENI. CDR3 length equals 11 residues. V gave up 5 bases and J gave up 1 base, with 2 bases separating them. The CDR3 DNA sequence: TGTGCCAGCTCATCCCAAGAGACCCAGTACTTC. Encoded protein: CASSSQETQYF.

CDR3 residues: CASSSDRGRGNTIYF. Written as DNA, the CDR3 is TGTGCCAGCAGTTCCGACAGGGGCAGGGGAAACACCATATATTTT. V usage is TRBV6-5 and J usage is TRBJ1-3; 8 bases match TRBD1. Germline values: CDR1 MNHEY, CDR2 SVGAGI. The V segment lost 4 bases and the J segment 4 bases; nucleotides outside the gene matches: 6. CDR3 length: 15 amino acids.

On this clone: One end of the junction is discordant with germline, which a read error may explain. This sequence joins TRBV25-1 and TRBJ1-5; unclear D gene. CDR3 length equals 18 residues. Germline V gives CDR1 MGHDK, CDR2 SYGVNS. The CDR3 loop reads CVSSDQTGRPLCNQPQHF. The CDR3 region has the DNA TGTGTCAGCAGTGATCAAACTGGACGCCCCCTCTGCAATCAGCCCCAGCATTTT.

The chain employs TRBV6-1 and TRBJ1-5, with TRBD1 identical over 8 bases. This CDR3 comprises 15 residues. The trim removed 7 bases at V and 9 bases at J, leaving 14 bases unmatched. Germline values: CDR1 MNHNS, CDR2 SASEGT. CDR3 bases: TGTGCCAGCAACCCCTTACAGGGGGGCTGGGGGCCCCAGCATTTT. Encoded protein: CASNPLQGGWGPQHF.

This rearrangement joins TRBV28 to TRBJ2-7; D gene uncertain. V lost 0 bases, J lost 4 bases, and 1 base lay in between. The CDR3 is 11 residues long. From germline, CDR1 is MDHEN and CDR2 SYDVKM. CDR3 sequence reads: CASSLWYEQYF. Written as DNA, the CDR3 is TGTGCCAGCAGTTTATGGTACGAGCAGTACTTC.

V gene TRBV19 combines with J gene TRBJ2-3, with 9 positions matching TRBD2. Unmatched junction bases numbered 10, after V lost 3 bases and J lost 3 bases. The CDR3 length is 17 residues. Germline loops: CDR1 LNHDA, CDR2 SQIVND (reference sequence). CDR3 in DNA: TGTGCCAGTAGTATGGAGGTAGCGAGCGGGAGGACAGATACGCAGTATTTT. Amino acids: CASSMEVASGRTDTQYF. The full variable domain, with the rest looked up from reference TRBV19 and TRBJ2-3, is DGGITQSPKYLFRKEGQNVTLSCEQNLNHDAMYWYRQDPGQGLRLIYYSQIVNDFQKGDIAEGYSVSREKKESFPLTVTSAQKNPTAFYLCASSMEVASGRTDTQYFGPGTRLTVL.

This clone was seen a few times. The V gene is TRBV4-2, the J gene TRBJ1-2; 9 nucleotides align to TRBD1. V dropped 4 bases and J dropped 8; count of bases not matched to a gene: 17. The CDR3 totals 17 residues. Germline CDR1 is LGHNA and CDR2 is YNFKEQ. In DNA form, the CDR3 reads TGTGCCAGCAGCCGCGTCCTTCCGGGACAGGGTGGGGAGGGCTACACCTTC. Its translation is CASSRVLPGQGGEGYTF.

Regarding this clone: Without the conserved terminal phenylalanine or tryptophan, this CDR3 likely stems from a read error. V gene TRBV15 combines with J gene TRBJ1-1; D is undetermined. Between the trimmed V and J ends, which lost 2 bases and 8 bases, there was a span of 9 bases. The CDR3 runs to 12 residues. Germline-derived CDR1 and CDR2 are LNHNV and YYDKDF (reference sequence). The CDR3 is CATSRTESEAFL. The CDR3 nucleotides read TGTGCCACCAGCAGAACTGAGTCCGAAGCTTTCCTT.